This passage covers 3 T cell receptor beta chains from one sample sequenced in a study of tissue T cells after allogeneic stem cell transplantation. Sequencing used immunoSEQ multiplex PCR; TCRdb keeps in-frame clones, though not all of them. The sample contains some 8,000 clones, around 40% of which appear only once. Noted time point: mouse harvest day 14 after allogeneic transplant. Each mouse received 10^7 T-cell-depleted marrow cells plus 10^6 splenic CD5+ T cells by tail vein. The specimen was skin. The receptors stem from a female BALB/c mouse given C57BL/6 T cells with graft-versus-host disease after an allogeneic hematopoietic cell transplant.

This clone was seen only a few times. Gene names denote mouse genes. With the read ending 1 residue before the CDR3 end, the germline J gene is used to fill in that end. J is TRBJ1-1 and V is TRBV23; the D segment call TRBD1 is taken from the table without a DNA check. The CDR3 contains 14 residues. CDR1 is KGHTA, CDR2 FQNQQP, per germline. The CDR3 reads CSSSQTGGNTEVFF. The sequenced part of the CDR3 DNA is TGCTCCAGCAGTCAGACAGGGGGCAACACAGAAGTCTTC.

This clone is classed as medium-sized. Here the gene names and germline are mouse. Sequencing ends 1 residue short of the CDR3 end; the germline J gene provides the rest. V is TRBV23 and J is TRBJ2-5. CDR3 length equals 12 residues. Germline V CDR1 and CDR2: KGHTA, FQNQQP. The CDR3 DNA, read in part, is TGCTCCAGCGGAAATAACCAAGACACCCAGTAC. Protein product: CSSGNNQDTQY. The full CDR3 protein is CSSGNNQDTQYF.

About this clone itself: Gene names denote mouse genes. The DNA ends 1 residue before the CDR3 does, and the rest of the CDR3 is filled in from the germline J gene. The chain has TRBV4 and TRBJ2-1; 11 nucleotides align to TRBD2. Germline assignment: CDR1 LGHDT and CDR2 YNNKQL (reference sequence). V was pared by 5 bases and J by 3 bases, with 3 bases of the junction left unmatched. This CDR3 region has 15 residues. The CDR3 loop is CASSLGTGGYAEQFF. The covered CDR3 bases are TGTGCCAGCAGCCTCGGGACTGGGGGCTATGCTGAGCAGTTC.